Included here is one TCR beta chain sequence, with context. The data originate from a study of blood T cell repertoires in COVID-19. Method: immunoSEQ multiplex PCR; TCRdb's copy keeps in-frame clones and lacks some. Seen here are approximately 74,000 clones, over 80% observed once, and the top ten hold under 3%. Germline assignment: CDR1 PRHDT and CDR2 FYEKMQ (reference sequence). The J segment lost 6 bases and the V segment lost 0 bases, leaving 0 bases of the junction unmatched. The CDR3 length is 14 residues. Sequencing used peripheral blood. The rearrangement joins TRBV13 to TRBJ1-4, with TRBD1 matching 8 bases. The clonotype was recovered from an elderly man with active or convalescent COVID-19. The CDR3 DNA follows: TGTGCCAGCAGCTTAGGGGACAGGGATGAAAAACTGTTTTTT. It is translated as CASSLGDRDEKLFF.